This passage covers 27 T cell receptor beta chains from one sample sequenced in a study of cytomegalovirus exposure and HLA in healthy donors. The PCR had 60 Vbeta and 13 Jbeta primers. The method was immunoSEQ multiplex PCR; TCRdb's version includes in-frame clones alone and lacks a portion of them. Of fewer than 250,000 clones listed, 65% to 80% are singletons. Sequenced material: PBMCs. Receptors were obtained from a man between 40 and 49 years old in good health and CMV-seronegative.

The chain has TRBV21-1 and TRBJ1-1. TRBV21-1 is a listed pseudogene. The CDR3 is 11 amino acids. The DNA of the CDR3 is TGTGCCAGCAAACTTAACACTGAAGCTTTCTTT. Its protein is CASKLNTEAFF.

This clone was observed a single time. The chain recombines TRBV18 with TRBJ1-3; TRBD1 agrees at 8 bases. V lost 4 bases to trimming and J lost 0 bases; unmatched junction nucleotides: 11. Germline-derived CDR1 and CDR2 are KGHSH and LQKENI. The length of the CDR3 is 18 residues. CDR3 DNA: TGTGCCAGCTCACTTTATATCCCGGACAGGGCCTCTGGAAACACCATATATTTT. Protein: CASSLYIPDRASGNTIYF.

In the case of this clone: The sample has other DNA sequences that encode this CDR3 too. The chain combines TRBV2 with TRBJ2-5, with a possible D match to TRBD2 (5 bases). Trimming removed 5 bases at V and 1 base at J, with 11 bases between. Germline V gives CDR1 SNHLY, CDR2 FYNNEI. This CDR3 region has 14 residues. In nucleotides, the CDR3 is TGTGCCAGCAGTTTGGACTCCTCCCAAGAGACCCAGTACTTC. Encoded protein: CASSLDSSQETQYF. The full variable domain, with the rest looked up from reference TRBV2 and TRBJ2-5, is EPEVTQTPSHQVTQMGQEVILRCVPISNHLYFYWYRQILGQKVEFLVSFYNNEISEKSEIFDDQFSVERPDGSNFTLKIRSTKLEDSAMYFCASSLDSSQETQYFGPGTRLLVL.

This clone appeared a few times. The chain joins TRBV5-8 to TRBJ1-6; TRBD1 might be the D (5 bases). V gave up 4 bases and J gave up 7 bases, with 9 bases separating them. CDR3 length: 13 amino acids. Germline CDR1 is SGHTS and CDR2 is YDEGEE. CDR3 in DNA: TGTGCCAGCAGCGCACGGGGGAATTCACCCCTCCACTTT. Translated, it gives CASSARGNSPLHF.

CDR3 amino acids: CASSISRGLQAFF. CDR3 in DNA: TGTGCCAGTAGTATATCCAGGGGGCTTCAAGCTTTCTTT. The chain is built from TRBV19 and TRBJ1-1; 8 positions match TRBD1. The CDR3 contains 13 residues. Trimming cost V 2 bases and J 9 bases; bases outside gene matches: 5. The germline CDR1 and CDR2 sequences are LNHDA and SQIVND (reference sequence).

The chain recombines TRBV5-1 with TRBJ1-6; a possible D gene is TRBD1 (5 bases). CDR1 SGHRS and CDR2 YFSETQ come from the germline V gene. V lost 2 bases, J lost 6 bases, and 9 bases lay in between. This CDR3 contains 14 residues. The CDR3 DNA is TGCGCCAGCAGCTTAGGGGATTCTAATTCACCCCTCCACTTT. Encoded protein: CASSLGDSNSPLHF.

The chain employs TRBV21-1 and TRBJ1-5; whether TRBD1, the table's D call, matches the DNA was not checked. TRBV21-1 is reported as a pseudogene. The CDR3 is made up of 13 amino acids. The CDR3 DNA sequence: TGTGCCACGAAACGCCCAGGGAATCAGCCCCAGCATTTT. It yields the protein CATKRPGNQPQHF.

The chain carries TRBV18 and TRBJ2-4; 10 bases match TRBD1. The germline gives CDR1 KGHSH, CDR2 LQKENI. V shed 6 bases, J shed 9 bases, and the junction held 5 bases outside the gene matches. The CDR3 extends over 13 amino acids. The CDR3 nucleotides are TGTGCCAGCTCTTCGGACAGGGGGGGCATTCAGTACTTC. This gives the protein CASSSDRGGIQYF. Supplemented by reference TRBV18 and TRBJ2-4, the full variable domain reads NAGVMQNPRHLVRRRGQEARLRCSPMKGHSHVYWYRQLPEEGLKFMVYLQKENIIDESGMPKERFSAEFPKEGPSILRIQQVVRGDSAAYFCASSSDRGGIQYFGAGTRLSVL.

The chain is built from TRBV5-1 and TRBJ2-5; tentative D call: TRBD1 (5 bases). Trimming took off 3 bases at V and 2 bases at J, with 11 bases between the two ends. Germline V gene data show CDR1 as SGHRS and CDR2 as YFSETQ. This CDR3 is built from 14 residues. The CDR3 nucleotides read TGCGCCAGCAGCTCAGGACAACAGCAAGAGACCCAGTACTTC. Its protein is CASSSGQQQETQYF.

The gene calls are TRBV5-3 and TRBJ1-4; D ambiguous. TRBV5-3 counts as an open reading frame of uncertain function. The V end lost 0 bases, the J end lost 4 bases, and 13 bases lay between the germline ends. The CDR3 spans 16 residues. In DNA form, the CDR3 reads TGTGCCAGAAGCTTGGAGCCCGCGTTGGTTAATGAAAAACTGTTTTTT. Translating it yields CARSLEPALVNEKLFF.

CDR3: CAISESGQGRPNEKLFF. CDR3 nucleotide sequence: TGTGCCATCAGTGAGTCGGGTCAGGGTAGACCTAATGAAAAACTGTTTTTT. V gene TRBV10-3 combines with J gene TRBJ1-4; D is perhaps TRBD1 (5 bases). Between the trimmed V and J ends, which lost 0 bases and 3 bases, there was a span of 14 bases. Germline CDR1 and CDR2: ENHRY and SYGVKD. The CDR3 loop spans 17 amino acids.

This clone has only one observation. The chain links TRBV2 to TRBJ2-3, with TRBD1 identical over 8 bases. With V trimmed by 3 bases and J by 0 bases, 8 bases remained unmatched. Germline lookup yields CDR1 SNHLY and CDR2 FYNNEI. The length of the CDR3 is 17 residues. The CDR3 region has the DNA TGTGCCAGCAGTGAGTGGGGGGACAGGTCTAGCACAGATACGCAGTATTTT. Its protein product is CASSEWGDRSSTDTQYF.

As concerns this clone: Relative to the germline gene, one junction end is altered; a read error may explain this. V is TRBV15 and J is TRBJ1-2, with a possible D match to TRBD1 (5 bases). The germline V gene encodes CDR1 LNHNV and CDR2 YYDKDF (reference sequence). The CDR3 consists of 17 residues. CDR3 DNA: TGTGCCACCAGCAAAAGCCCCAGGGAAGGAATTCGGAAAGGCTGCACCTTC. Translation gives CATSKSPREGIRKGCTF.

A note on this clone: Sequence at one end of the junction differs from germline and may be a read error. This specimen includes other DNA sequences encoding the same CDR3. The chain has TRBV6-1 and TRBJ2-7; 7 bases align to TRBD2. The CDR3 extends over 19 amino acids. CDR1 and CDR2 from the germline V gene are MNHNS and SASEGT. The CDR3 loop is CASSDQYFGIAGSSYEQYF. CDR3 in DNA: TGCGCCAGCAGTGATCAATATTTCGGGATAGCGGGCAGTTCCTACGAGCAGTACTTC.

CDR3 DNA: TGTGCCAGCAGCTCATCCTACAGGGGTCAACTCTCTGGGGCCAACGTCCTGACTTTC. Its translation is CASSSSYRGQLSGANVLTF. The rearrangement uses TRBV7-3 and TRBJ2-6, with 7 bases fitting TRBD1. The CDR3 is made up of 19 amino acids. After removal of 4 bases from V and 0 bases from J, the junction contained 12 bases not matched to a gene. Germline V gene sequence: CDR1 SGHTA, CDR2 FQGTGA.

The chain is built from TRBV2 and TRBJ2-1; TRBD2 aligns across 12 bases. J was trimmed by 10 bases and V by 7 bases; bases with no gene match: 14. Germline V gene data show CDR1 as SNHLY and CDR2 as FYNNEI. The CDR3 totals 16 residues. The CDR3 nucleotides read TGTGCCAGCAAGAGGATGCTAGCGGGAGGGCCGGGGGAGCAGTTCTTC. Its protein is CASKRMLAGGPGEQFF.

CDR3 sequence (DNA): TGTGCCAGCTCACCCGAACTAGCGGTCGACTACGAGCAGTACTTC. Translated: CASSPELAVDYEQYF. The chain is built from TRBV18 and TRBJ2-7, with 8 bases that match TRBD2. Losses at the gene ends were 3 bases for V and 3 bases for J; bases not matched to a gene: 7. Per germline, CDR1 KGHSH and CDR2 LQKENI. The CDR3 extends over 15 amino acids.

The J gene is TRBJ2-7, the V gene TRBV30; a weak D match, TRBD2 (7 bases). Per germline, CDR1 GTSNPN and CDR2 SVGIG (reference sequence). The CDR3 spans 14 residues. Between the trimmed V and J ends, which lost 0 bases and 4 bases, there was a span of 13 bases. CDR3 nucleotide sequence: TGTGCCTGGAGTGTACCGGGGGGCGGGTACGAGCAGTACTTC. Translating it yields CAWSVPGGGYEQYF.

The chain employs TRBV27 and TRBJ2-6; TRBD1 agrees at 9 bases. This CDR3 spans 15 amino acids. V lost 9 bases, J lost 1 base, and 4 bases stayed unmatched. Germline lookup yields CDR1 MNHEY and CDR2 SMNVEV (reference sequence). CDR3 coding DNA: TGTGCCAGTAAGGGACAGGGATCTGGGGCCAACGTCCTGACTTTC. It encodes CASKGQGSGANVLTF.

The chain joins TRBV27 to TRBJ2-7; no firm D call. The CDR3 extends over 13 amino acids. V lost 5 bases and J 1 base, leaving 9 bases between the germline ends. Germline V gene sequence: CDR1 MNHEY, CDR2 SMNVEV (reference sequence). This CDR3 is CASSPDSSYEQYF. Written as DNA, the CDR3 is TGTGCCAGCAGTCCAGACTCTTCCTACGAGCAGTACTTC.

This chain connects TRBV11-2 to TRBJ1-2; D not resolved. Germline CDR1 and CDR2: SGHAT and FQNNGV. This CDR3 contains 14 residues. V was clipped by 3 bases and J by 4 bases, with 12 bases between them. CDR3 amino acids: CASSFTALSYGYTF. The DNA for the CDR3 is TGTGCCAGCAGCTTCACAGCTCTATCCTATGGCTACACCTTC.

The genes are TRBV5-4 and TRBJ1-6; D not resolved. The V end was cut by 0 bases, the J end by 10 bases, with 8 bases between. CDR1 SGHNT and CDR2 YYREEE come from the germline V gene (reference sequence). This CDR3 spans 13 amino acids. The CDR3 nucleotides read TGTGCCAGCAGCTTGGGGGCCCCCTCACCCCTCCACTTT. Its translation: CASSLGAPSPLHF.

Here the CDR3 reads CASRSYLNNEQFF. The CDR3 nucleotides are TGTGCCAGCAGGTCTTACTTGAACAATGAGCAGTTCTTC. This sequence joins TRBV5-6 and TRBJ2-1; D is ambiguous. CDR1 SGHDT and CDR2 YYEEEE come from the germline V gene. This CDR3 region has 13 residues. The ends were cut back, 5 bases at V and 5 bases at J, with 11 bases in the middle.

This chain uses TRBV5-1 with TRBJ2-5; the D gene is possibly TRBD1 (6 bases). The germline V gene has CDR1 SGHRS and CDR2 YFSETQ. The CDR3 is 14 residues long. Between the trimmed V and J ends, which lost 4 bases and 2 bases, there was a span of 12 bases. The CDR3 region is CASSPRQVQETQYF. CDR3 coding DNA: TGCGCCAGCAGCCCCCGACAGGTACAAGAGACCCAGTACTTC.

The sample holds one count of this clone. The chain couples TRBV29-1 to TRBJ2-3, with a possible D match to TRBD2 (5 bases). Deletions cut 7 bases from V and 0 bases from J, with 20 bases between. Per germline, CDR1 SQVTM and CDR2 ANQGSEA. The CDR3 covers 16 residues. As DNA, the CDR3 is TGCAGCGCCAAGGGATCTCGGGGTGGGAGCACAGATACGCAGTATTTT. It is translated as CSAKGSRGGSTDTQYF.

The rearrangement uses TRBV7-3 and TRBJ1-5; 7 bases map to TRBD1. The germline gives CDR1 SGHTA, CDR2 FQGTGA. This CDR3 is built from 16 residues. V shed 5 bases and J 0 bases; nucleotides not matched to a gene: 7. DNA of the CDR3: TGTGCCAGCAGCCCCGGGGACAGCGTTAGCAATCAGCCCCAGCATTTT. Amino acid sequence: CASSPGDSVSNQPQHF.

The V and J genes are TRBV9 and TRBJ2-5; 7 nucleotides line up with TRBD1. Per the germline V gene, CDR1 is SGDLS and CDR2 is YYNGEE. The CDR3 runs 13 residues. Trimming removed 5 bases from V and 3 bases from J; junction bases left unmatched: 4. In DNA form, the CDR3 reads TGTGCCAGCAGGGGGGACAGTAAAGAGACCCAGTACTTC. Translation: CASRGDSKETQYF.